The source of this T cell receptor (beta chain) is a study of T cell repertoires in cytomegalovirus infection. Across the whole study: CMV epitopes used comprised recently identified HLA-C-restricted ones and well-studied HLA-B-restricted ones. It was the public TCR beta signatures that indicated both CMV infection and matching HLA type.

TCRdb ran MiXCR on the reads and lists one entry per CDR3 protein. Of 55,000 to 85,000 distinct CDR3 sequences detected, more than 20% appear once; the ten largest clones hold approximately 68%. Comment on this clonotype: Its target is unknown. Its ends do not fully match the called genes, so a read error is possible.

This CDR3 contains 12 residues. Germline V gene sequence: CDR1 MGHRA, CDR2 YSYEKL. Notes on the study in general: CMV-specific HLA-C-restricted TCR beta clonotypes dominated the ex vivo response. The cumulative frequency of public TCR beta families identified carriers of CMV plus the relevant HLA.

This sequence joins TRBV4-1 and TRBJ1-1; D is unclear. The sequence was collected from a human donor in good health (CMV status not recorded). Some clones in this sample may be carry-over from other donors' samples. This material consisted of CD8+ T cells from cultured PBMCs, taken from culture after CMV antigen stimulation. The CDR3, as DNA: TGTGCCAGCAGCCAAGAACGGACTGAAGCTTTCTTT. As protein: CASSQERTEAFF.